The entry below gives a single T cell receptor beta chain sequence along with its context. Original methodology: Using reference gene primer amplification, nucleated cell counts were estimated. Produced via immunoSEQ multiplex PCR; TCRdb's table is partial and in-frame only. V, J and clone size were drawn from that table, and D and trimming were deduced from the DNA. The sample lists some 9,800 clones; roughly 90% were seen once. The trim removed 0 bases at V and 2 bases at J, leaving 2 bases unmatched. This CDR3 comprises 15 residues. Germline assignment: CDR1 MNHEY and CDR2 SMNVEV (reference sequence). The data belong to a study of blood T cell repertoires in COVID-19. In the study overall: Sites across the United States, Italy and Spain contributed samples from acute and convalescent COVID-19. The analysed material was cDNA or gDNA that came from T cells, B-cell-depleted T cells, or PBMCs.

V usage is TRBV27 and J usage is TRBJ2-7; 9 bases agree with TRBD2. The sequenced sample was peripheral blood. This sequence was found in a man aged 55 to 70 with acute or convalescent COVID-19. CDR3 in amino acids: CASSLSTSGTYEQYF. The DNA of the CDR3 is TGTGCCAGCAGTTTATCGACTAGCGGCACCTACGAGCAGTACTTC.